This TCR beta chain was profiled in a study of blood T cell repertoires in COVID-19 (TCRdb year 2020). In the study overall: Samples covering the acute and convalescent phases of COVID-19 were provided by collaborators in the United States, Italy and Spain. The repertoires were released in a freely available public database intended as a resource for research on the immune response to SARS-CoV-2. Where HLA class I and class II types were available, the types were taken from metadata supplied by the sample provider, not from assay-based typing. A de-identified subject ID, COVID-19 status, age in years and sex were almost always included in the sample metadata. The samples were drawn from the first 160 participants of the ongoing ImmuneRACE study and from roughly 1,300 subjects provided by 6 global collaborators. The material from the prospective study consisted of cDNA or gDNA derived from T cells, B-cell-depleted T cells, or PBMCs. Subjects who had been exposed to COVID-19, were actively infected with it, or had recovered from it provided the deeply sampled blood TCRbeta repertoires that made up the dataset. Beyond this particular receptor, the publication reports: The amount of clinical and demographic metadata varied by source and participant and was provided uncurated.

TCRbeta CDR3 regions were amplified from genomic DNA by means of the immunoSEQ Assay, a bias-controlled multiplex PCR. In the source study's methods: Nucleated cell counts per sample were estimated from amplification of reference gene primers within the assay. To quantify the absolute abundance of each unique TCRbeta CDR3 rearrangement, sequence reads were collapsed and filtered. For each sample, productive Simpson clonality was calculated as the square root of Simpson's diversity index over productive rearrangements. TCRdb retrieved this table from immuneACCESS and kept in-frame rearrangements only. Not all clones are present; in checked studies, unresolved V genes account for under half, and no reason is known for the remainder. V, J and clone size are those of that table, while D and trimming were read from the DNA. Within this sample are just under 75,000 clones, with around 80% of them counted one time only. The ten biggest clones cover 2.5% to 3% of the sample.

V loses 0 bases, J loses 3 bases, and the germline ends lie 9 bases apart. The germline V gene gives CDR1 as MGHRA and CDR2 as YSYEKL. Taken from cysteine to phenylalanine, the CDR3 has 14 residues. CDR3 DNA is the only sequence kept; it has 42 bases, read in frame from the first base. The collaborating institutions used their own protocols to collect whole blood in K2EDTA tubes. For TCRbeta analysis, collaborator samples were shipped as frozen whole blood, as isolated PBMCs, or as DNA extracted from either sample type. About this clone itself: What this receptor recognizes is not known. One base away there is no much larger clone; base qualities are not given.

The rearrangement joined TRBV4-1 to TRBJ2-7; TRBD2 is a possible D gene, resting on 5 matching bases. This clonotype was sampled from a man older than 75 with active or convalescent COVID-19. Sequencing was done on a sample of peripheral blood. CDR3 reads: CASSQETRGYEQYF. The DNA is as follows: TGCGCCAGCAGCCAAGAGACTCGGGGCTACGAGCAGTACTTC.